Listed below are T cell receptor beta chains from one sample, sequenced in a study of technical replicates of blood from a handful of donors. Measured with immunoSEQ multiplex PCR; TCRdb has only the in-frame clones, and not every one. In the table there are about 80,000 clones, about nine tenths of which are singletons. The sequenced material came from T cells isolated from PBMCs. These receptor sequences come from a human donor in good health. Each CDR3 is given with its conserved first and last residue. A D gene is named only where the DNA matches it firmly. The size entry is marked missing in some rows and otherwise reads once, few, many or a size class.

D	length	J	V	size	CDR3	DNA
TRBD2	15	TRBJ2-2	TRBV2	NA	CASRILAGVNGELFF	TGTGCCAGCAGAATCCTAGCGGGAGTTAACGGGGAGCTGTTTTTT
NA	14	TRBJ2-2	TRBV7-6	NA	CASSLPIEAGELFF	TGTGCCAGCAGCTTACCTATAGAGGCCGGGGAGCTGTTTTTT
NA	13	TRBJ2-1	TRBV9	few	CASSVDRYNEQFF	TGTGCCAGCAGCGTTGACAGGTACAATGAGCAGTTCTTC
TRBD1	16	TRBJ2-7	TRBV27	NA	CASKGATGGASYEQYF	TGTGCCAGCAAAGGAGCCACAGGGGGAGCCTCCTACGAGCAGTACTTC
NA	15	TRBJ1-2	TRBV15	NA	CATSRDLAGGYGYTF	TGTGCCACCAGCAGAGATCTAGCGGGCGGCTATGGCTACACCTTC
TRBD2	15	TRBJ2-1	TRBV5-8	once	CASSQGTSSYNEQFF	TGTGCCAGCAGCCAAGGGACTAGCTCCTACAATGAGCAGTTCTTC
TRBD1	19	TRBJ1-2	TRBV7-8	once	CASSLSTGTGDLGHYGYTF	TGTGCCAGCAGCTTGTCGACCGGGACAGGGGATTTGGGCCACTATGGCTACACCTTC
NA	15	TRBJ1-1	TRBV28	NA	CASSLYGHKNTEAFF	TGTGCCAGCAGTTTATATGGACACAAGAACACTGAAGCTTTCTTT
NA	14	TRBJ2-7	TRBV28	NA	CASSPLIGEDEQYF	TGTGCCAGCAGTCCCCTAATTGGGGAGGACGAGCAGTACTTC
TRBD2	14	TRBJ2-5	TRBV6-5	NA	CASSLLAGVETQYF	TGTGCCAGCAGCCTACTAGCGGGAGTGGAGACCCAGTACTTC
NA	14	TRBJ2-5	TRBV21-1	NA	CASSKVRGKETQYF	TGTGCCAGCAGCAAAGTAAGGGGTAAGGAGACCCAGTACTTC
TRBD1	14	TRBJ1-1	TRBV28	NA	CASSVTGVNTEAFF	TGTGCCAGCAGCGTGACAGGGGTAAACACTGAAGCTTTCTTT
TRBD1	13	TRBJ2-7	TRBV6-5	NA	CASSYNRGYEQYF	TGTGCCAGCAGTTACAACAGGGGTTACGAGCAGTACTTC
NA	12	TRBJ2-7	TRBV30	NA	CAWSGGFGEQYF	TGTGCCTGGAGTGGGGGCTTCGGTGAGCAGTACTTC
NA	13	TRBJ1-1	TRBV6-6	NA	CASIRVQNTEAFF	TGTGCCAGCATCCGGGTACAGAACACTGAAGCTTTCTTT
TRBD2	15	TRBJ2-1	TRBV4-1	NA	CASSHLSGRDGEQFF	TGCGCCAGCAGCCACCTTAGCGGGAGAGACGGTGAGCAGTTCTTC
TRBD2	14	TRBJ2-3	TRBV5-1	NA	CASSLEREMDTQYF	TGCGCCAGCAGCTTGGAGCGGGAGATGGATACGCAGTATTTT
TRBD1	12	TRBJ2-7	TRBV29-1	NA	CSVRTGGGEQYF	TGCAGCGTCAGGACAGGGGGCGGGGAGCAGTACTTC
TRBD1	14	TRBJ1-3	TRBV4-1	NA	CASSQNRGGNTIYF	TGCGCCAGCAGCCAGAACAGGGGTGGAAACACCATATATTTT
TRBD1	14	TRBJ2-1	TRBV7-3	NA	CASSLRQGADEQFF	TGTGCCAGCAGCTTACGACAGGGAGCGGATGAGCAGTTCTTC